The sequence of this TCR beta chain was determined in a study of blood T cells in healthy people across ages. Together with a sample-barcoded 5' primer, a J-beta primer mix was included in a second PCR lasting roughly 6 to 12 cycles. Via MiXCR, TCRdb re-called the 5' RACE reads, giving one row per CDR3 protein. Of more than 800,000 distinct CDR3 sequences in the sample, more than 35% were seen once. The CDR3 loop spans 14 amino acids. Germline loops: CDR1 SGHVS, CDR2 FNYEAQ. The V end was cut by 5 bases, the J end by 2 bases, with 13 bases between. The J gene is TRBJ2-7, the V gene TRBV7-6; D is unresolved. This clonotype was obtained from an older woman in good health. Material for sequencing was blood. The CDR3 region has the DNA TGTGCCAGCAGCCTCTCGAGCAGACCCTACGAGCAGTACTTC. It specifies CASSLSSRPYEQYF.